This paragraph reports one T cell receptor beta chain. Antigen unknown. The ends were cut back, 4 bases at V and 5 bases at J, with 15 bases in the middle. This CDR3 is 15 amino acids long. Germline CDR1 SGHRS, CDR2 YFSETQ. The entry originates in a study of cytomegalovirus exposure and HLA in healthy donors. The study's findings and limits: A highly shared variant cluster was judged a likely technical artifact.

PCR used 60 Vbeta primers and 13 Jbeta primers. The method was immunoSEQ multiplex PCR; TCRdb's version includes in-frame clones alone and lacks a portion of them. The table records about 120,000 clones, 80% to 85% of them present only once. The TCR originated in a woman aged 25 to 39 in good health and CMV-seronegative. What was sequenced was PBMCs. The chain couples TRBV5-1 to TRBJ2-2, with D possibly TRBD2 on 5 matching bases. The DNA for the CDR3 is TGCGCCAGCAGCCTTCGCGGGCCCCGGACCGGGGAGCTGTTTTTT. Its protein is CASSLRGPRTGELFF.